The clone carrying this TCR beta chain was picked up a small number of times. Its antigen is still unknown. Only one base separates this from a far larger clonotype, so it likely reflects a read error. This specimen belongs to a study of blood T cells in healthy people across ages. Findings and caveats of the study: Significant beta diversity loss was already apparent by age 40, declining roughly linearly. Among long-lived donors, naive CD4+ cells were more numerous and diversity higher than in aged donors.

Isolated per sample were at least 6 million PBMCs. Sample-barcoded 5' priming and a J-beta primer mix drove a second PCR of about 6 to 12 cycles. MiXCR, applied by TCRdb to the 5' RACE reads, yields one record per CDR3 protein. This table has hundreds of thousands of distinct CDR3 sequences, around 28% appearing once. The sequenced sample was blood. The clonotype originates from an elderly woman in good health.

CDR3 DNA: TGTGCCAGCAGCCTGAGCTACGATGAGCAGTTCTTC. Translation gives CASSLSYDEQFF. The chain has TRBV5-5 and TRBJ2-1, with D unresolved. Germline V gene data show CDR1 as SGHKS and CDR2 as YYEKEE (reference sequence). The CDR3 length is 12 residues.